Listed below are T cell receptor beta chains from one sample, sequenced in a study of blood T cell repertoires in COVID-19. This table comes from immunoSEQ multiplex PCR, and its TCRdb copy is limited to in-frame clones, with some not included. The sample has around 300,000 clones; roughly 90% are singletons. The material sequenced was peripheral blood. The receptors derive from a woman in her thirties or forties with COVID-19, enrolled during active disease. Both conserved end residues are part of each CDR3. The D gene is left open where the match is weak. Only some rows state a clone size, as once, few, many or a class for expanded clones.

d_call j_call cdr3_length clone_size v_call cdr3_aa cdr3_nt
- TRBJ2-3 15 once TRBV6-5 CASKGAGRYTDTQYF TGTGCCAGTAAAGGGGCGGGAAGATACACAGATACGCAGTATTTT
TRBD2 TRBJ2-2 18 - TRBV18 CASSPLVIAGANTGELFF TGTGCCAGCTCACCACTGGTAATAGCGGGAGCAAACACCGGGGAGCTGTTTTTT
TRBD1 TRBJ1-6 18 - TRBV28 CASNIPLRQGAYNSPLHF TGTGCCAGCAACATCCCCCTTAGACAGGGGGCCTATAATTCACCCCTCCACTTT
- TRBJ1-2 13 few TRBV12-3/TRBV12-4 CASSNRIPHGYTF TGTGCCAGCAGCAACAGGATCCCCCATGGCTACACCTTC
TRBD1 TRBJ1-4 16 once TRBV10-1 CASSGRGRRGDEKLFF TGCGCCAGCAGTGGGAGGGGGCGCAGAGGGGATGAAAAACTGTTTTTT
- TRBJ2-3 14 - TRBV11-2 CASSTGFDSDTQYF TGTGCCAGCAGCACAGGGTTTGACTCAGATACGCAGTATTTT
TRBD1 TRBJ1-1 13 - TRBV5-1 CASSRDRNTEAFF TGCGCCAGCAGCCGGGACAGGAACACTGAAGCTTTCTTT
- TRBJ1-1 14 once TRBV7-3 CASSPSKEYTEAFF TGTGCCAGCAGTCCGAGTAAAGAATACACTGAAGCTTTCTTT
- TRBJ2-1 15 - TRBV25-1 CASSGRGLLASEQFF TGTGCCAGCAGTGGACGGGGACTCCTCGCAAGTGAGCAGTTCTTC
- TRBJ1-1 11 - TRBV28 CASSLGGQAFF TGTGCCAGCAGTTTAGGGGGCCAGGCTTTCTTT
TRBD1 TRBJ1-1 16 - TRBV7-6 CASSFSTGWGNTEAFF TGTGCCAGCAGCTTTTCGACAGGGTGGGGTAACACTGAAGCTTTCTTT
- TRBJ2-2 17 - TRBV6-4 CASSDPLPRGDTGELFF TGTGCCAGCAGTGACCCTTTGCCGCGCGGGGACACCGGGGAGCTGTTTTTT
TRBD1 TRBJ1-4 15 - TRBV6-5 CASTAVQGVGEKLFF TGTGCCAGCACCGCCGTTCAGGGGGTCGGAGAAAAACTGTTTTTT
- TRBJ1-3 17 - TRBV28 CASTPLGDTSERNTIYF TGTGCCAGCACCCCCCTGGGGGACACCAGTGAGAGAAACACCATATATTTT
- TRBJ1-1 14 - TRBV7-6 CASSKQELDTEAFF TGTGCCAGCAGCAAACAGGAATTGGACACTGAAGCTTTCTTT
- TRBJ2-3 12 - TRBV6-5 CASGGASDTQYF TGTGCCAGCGGGGGGGCTTCGGATACGCAGTATTTT
TRBD1 TRBJ1-2 14 - TRBV24-1 CATSDPDRGDGYTF TGTGCCACCAGTGATCCTGACAGGGGTGATGGCTACACCTTC
- TRBJ2-7 15 few TRBV19 CASSFRTELPYEQYF TGTGCCAGTAGTTTCCGGACAGAACTTCCCTACGAGCAGTACTTC
TRBD1 TRBJ2-7 15 - TRBV5-1 CASSLGDRAPLEQYF TGCGCCAGCAGCTTGGGCGACAGGGCCCCCCTCGAGCAGTACTTC
- TRBJ2-7 15 once TRBV6-2/TRBV6-3 CASSRRLGSRYEQYF TGTGCCAGCAGCCGACGACTGGGTAGCCGCTACGAGCAGTACTTC
TRBD1 TRBJ2-7 13 - TRBV3-1/TRBV3-2 CASRGQGNHEQYF TGTGCCAGCAGGGGACAGGGGAACCACGAGCAGTACTTC
TRBD1 TRBJ1-1 15 - TRBV6-7 CASSYRWFPDREAFF TGTGCCAGCAGTTACCGGTGGTTTCCGGACAGGGAGGCTTTCTTT
TRBD1 TRBJ2-5 14 - TRBV7-2 CASSSRTGGMAQYF TGTGCCAGCAGCTCCCGGACAGGGGGAATGGCCCAGTACTTC
- TRBJ2-7 13 - TRBV5-1 CASSLVRGYEQYF TGCGCCAGCAGCTTGGTTCGGGGCTACGAGCAGTACTTC
- TRBJ1-2 14 - TRBV7-8 CASSLLGRHYGYTF TGTGCCAGCAGCTTATTGGGCAGGCACTATGGCTACACCTTC
TRBD1 TRBJ2-2 17 once TRBV18 CASSPEETGRYTGELFF TGTGCCAGCTCCCCAGAAGAGACAGGGCGATACACCGGGGAGCTGTTTTTT
- TRBJ1-6 13 - TRBV30 CASWDTHNSPLHF TGTGCCTCCTGGGACACCCATAATTCACCCCTCCACTTT
- TRBJ2-3 13 - TRBV14 CASNRNQADTQYF TGTGCCAGCAACCGAAACCAGGCAGATACGCAGTATTTT
- TRBJ2-2 16 - TRBV30 CAWRSLVGGNTGELFF TGTGCCTGGAGATCCTTGGTTGGGGGCAACACCGGGGAGCTGTTTTTT
- TRBJ1-1 12 - TRBV12-3/TRBV12-4 CASSLIYTEAFF TGTGCCAGCAGTTTAATATATACTGAAGCTTTCTTT
TRBD2 TRBJ2-7 14 - TRBV28 CASTLAGDSYEQYF TGTGCCAGCACGTTGGCGGGAGACTCCTACGAGCAGTACTTC
- TRBJ1-6 16 - TRBV30 CAWTLGGSSYNSPLHF TGTGCCTGGACCCTCGGGGGGAGCTCCTATAATTCACCCCTCCACTTT
- TRBJ2-7 15 - TRBV7-8 CASSDTGSRSYEQYF TGTGCCAGCAGCGACACCGGGAGCCGCTCCTACGAGCAGTACTTC
TRBD2 TRBJ2-3 16 - TRBV7-3 CASSFLRRGATDTQYF TGTGCCAGCAGCTTTCTCAGGCGGGGGGCCACAGATACGCAGTATTTT
- TRBJ2-7 16 - TRBV5-6 CASSLDAARARYEQYF TGTGCCAGCAGCTTGGATGCGGCCAGGGCAAGGTACGAGCAGTACTTC
- TRBJ1-1 16 - TRBV13 CASSLGDVWRYTEAFF TGTGCCAGCAGCTTAGGTGACGTCTGGAGGTACACTGAAGCTTTCTTT